The T cell receptor (beta chain) described here comes from a study of blood T cell repertoires in COVID-19. In the study overall: Researchers got acute and convalescent COVID-19 samples from the United States, Italy and Spain. PBMCs, B-cell-depleted T cells, or T cells provided the cDNA or gDNA that made up the material.

This CDR3 comprises 17 residues. CDR1 and CDR2 from the germline V gene are MDHEN and SYDVKM. J lost 5 bases, V lost 6 bases, and 13 bases had no gene match. TCRdb's copy holds only in-frame clones and misses some; the assay was immunoSEQ multiplex PCR. The table records over 200,000 clones, roughly 87% of them present only once. The chain joins TRBV28 to TRBJ1-5, with 10 nucleotides matching TRBD1. Sequenced sample: peripheral blood. This receptor was identified in a man in his forties with active or convalescent COVID-19. The CDR3 nucleotides read TGTGCCAGCAGGCTCCCTTCAGGGACAGGGGCAGATCAGCCCCAGCATTTT. It encodes CASRLPSGTGADQPQHF.